This T cell receptor (beta chain) was observed in a study of T-cell reconstitution after alpha-beta-depleted transplantation in children. Molecular barcoding with unique molecular identifiers was used for the TCRbeta library. TCRdb re-called the PCR reads with MiXCR, one entry per CDR3 protein. The sample has around 600,000 distinct CDR3 sequences, about 21% seen once. Study-level results: T-cell counts and diversity were attributed mostly to newly produced T cells one year after transplant. Reportedly, alpha-beta T cells present about two months post-transplant originated from several hundred expanded clones of graft origin.

Germline-derived CDR1 and CDR2 are GTSNPN and SVGIG (reference sequence). Trimming removed 5 bases from V and 3 bases from J; junction bases left unmatched: 4. This CDR3 is 13 amino acids long. A word on this clonotype: Its antigen is not identified.

The clonotype comes from a boy in the first two years of life who had a stem cell transplant for acute myeloid leukemia, so the T cells may come from the graft donor. Sequenced here: PBMCs, mostly from graft donor cells, sampled 360 days after TCRalphabeta/CD19-depleted stem cell transplant. The rearrangement links TRBV30 to TRBJ2-5, with 9 bases identical to TRBD1. The CDR3 bases are TGTGCCTGGGGAACAGGGGGCGAAGAGACCCAGTACTTC. Its translation is CAWGTGGEETQYF.